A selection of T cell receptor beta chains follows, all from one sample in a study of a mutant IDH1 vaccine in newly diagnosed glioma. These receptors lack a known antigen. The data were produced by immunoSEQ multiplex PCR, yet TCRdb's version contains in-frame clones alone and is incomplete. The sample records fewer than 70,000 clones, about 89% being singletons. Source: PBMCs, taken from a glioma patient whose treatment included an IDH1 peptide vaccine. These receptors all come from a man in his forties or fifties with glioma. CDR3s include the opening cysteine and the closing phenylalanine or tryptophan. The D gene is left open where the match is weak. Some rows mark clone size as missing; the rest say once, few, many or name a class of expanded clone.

cdr3_aa: CASSRSGDRLSSGNTIYF
cdr3_nt: TGTGCCAGCTCACGATCTGGGGACAGACTTTCCTCTGGAAACACCATATATTTT
j_call: TRBJ1-3
clone_size: .
d_call: TRBD1
v_call: TRBV18

cdr3_aa: CASSQDPIADTQYF
cdr3_nt: TGCGCCAGCAGCCAAGATCCTATTGCAGATACGCAGTATTTT
j_call: TRBJ2-3
clone_size: .
d_call: .
v_call: TRBV4-3

cdr3_aa: CASSPTTGRTEAFF
cdr3_nt: TGTGCCAGCAGCCCTACGACAGGGCGCACTGAAGCTTTCTTT
j_call: TRBJ1-1
clone_size: once
d_call: TRBD1
v_call: TRBV11-2

cdr3_aa: CASSDDPWDGSVTDTQYF
cdr3_nt: TGTGCCAGCAGTGATGATCCCTGGGACGGGAGTGTCACAGATACGCAGTATTTT
j_call: TRBJ2-3
clone_size: .
d_call: .
v_call: TRBV2

cdr3_aa: CASSVAAMGRTDTQYF
cdr3_nt: TGTGCCAGCAGCGTAGCAGCTATGGGACGCACAGATACGCAGTATTTT
j_call: TRBJ2-3
clone_size: .
d_call: .
v_call: TRBV9

cdr3_aa: CASSLGRGEAFF
cdr3_nt: TGTGCCAGCAGCCTAGGCCGCGGTGAAGCTTTCTTT
j_call: TRBJ1-1
clone_size: .
d_call: .
v_call: TRBV5-6

cdr3_aa: CASSALAGVSYEQYF
cdr3_nt: TGTGCCAGCAGCGCACTCGCGGGAGTCTCCTACGAGCAGTACTTC
j_call: TRBJ2-7
clone_size: .
d_call: TRBD2
v_call: TRBV6-5

cdr3_aa: CASKLPDGLNYGYTF
cdr3_nt: TGTGCCAGCAAACTACCGGACGGCTTAAACTATGGCTACACCTTC
j_call: TRBJ1-2
clone_size: once
d_call: .
v_call: TRBV28

cdr3_aa: CASSLDPAGGFETQYF
cdr3_nt: TGTGCCAGCAGCTTGGATCCAGCGGGGGGCTTCGAGACCCAGTACTTC
j_call: TRBJ2-5
clone_size: once
d_call: TRBD2
v_call: TRBV5-4

cdr3_aa: CSVWEQSFGNEQFF
cdr3_nt: TGCAGCGTTTGGGAACAGAGCTTTGGTAATGAGCAGTTCTTC
j_call: TRBJ2-1
clone_size: .
d_call: .
v_call: TRBV29-1

cdr3_aa: CASSLDRDQPQHF
cdr3_nt: TGTGCCAGCAGCCTGGACAGGGACCAGCCCCAGCATTTT
j_call: TRBJ1-5
clone_size: .
d_call: TRBD1
v_call: TRBV6-1

cdr3_aa: CASSYQDFVDTQYF
cdr3_nt: TGTGCCAGCAGCTATCAAGACTTTGTGGATACGCAGTATTTT
j_call: TRBJ2-3
clone_size: .
d_call: .
v_call: TRBV7-9

cdr3_aa: CSASKTATNEKLFF
cdr3_nt: TGCAGCGCCTCAAAGACTGCAACTAATGAAAAACTGTTTTTT
j_call: TRBJ1-4
clone_size: .
d_call: .
v_call: TRBV29-1

cdr3_aa: CASSTRTGGIQPQHF
cdr3_nt: TGTGCCAGCAGTACCCGGACAGGGGGCATTCAGCCCCAGCATTTT
j_call: TRBJ1-5
clone_size: .
d_call: TRBD1
v_call: TRBV6-6

cdr3_aa: CASSPPRETQYF
cdr3_nt: TGTGCCAGCAGCCCCCCCCGGGAGACCCAGTACTTC
j_call: TRBJ2-5
clone_size: .
d_call: .
v_call: TRBV7-9

cdr3_aa: CASSRNGGLAGSYEQYF
cdr3_nt: TGTGCCAGCAGCCGAAACGGGGGGCTAGCGGGAAGCTACGAGCAGTACTTC
j_call: TRBJ2-7
clone_size: .
d_call: TRBD2
v_call: TRBV14